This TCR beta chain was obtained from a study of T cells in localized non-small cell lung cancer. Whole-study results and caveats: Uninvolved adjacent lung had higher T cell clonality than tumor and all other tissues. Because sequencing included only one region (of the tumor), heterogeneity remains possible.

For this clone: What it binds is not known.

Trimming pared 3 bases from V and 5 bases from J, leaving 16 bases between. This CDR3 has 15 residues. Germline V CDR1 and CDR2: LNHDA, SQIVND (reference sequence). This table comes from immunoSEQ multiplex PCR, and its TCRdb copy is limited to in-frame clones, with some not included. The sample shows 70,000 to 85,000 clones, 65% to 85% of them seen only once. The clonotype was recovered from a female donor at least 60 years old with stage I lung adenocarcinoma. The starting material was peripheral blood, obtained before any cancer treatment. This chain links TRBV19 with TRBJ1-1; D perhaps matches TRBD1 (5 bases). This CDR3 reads CASSMTAGWDTEAFF. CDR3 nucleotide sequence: TGTGCCAGTAGTATGACGGCAGGGTGGGATACTGAAGCTTTCTTT.